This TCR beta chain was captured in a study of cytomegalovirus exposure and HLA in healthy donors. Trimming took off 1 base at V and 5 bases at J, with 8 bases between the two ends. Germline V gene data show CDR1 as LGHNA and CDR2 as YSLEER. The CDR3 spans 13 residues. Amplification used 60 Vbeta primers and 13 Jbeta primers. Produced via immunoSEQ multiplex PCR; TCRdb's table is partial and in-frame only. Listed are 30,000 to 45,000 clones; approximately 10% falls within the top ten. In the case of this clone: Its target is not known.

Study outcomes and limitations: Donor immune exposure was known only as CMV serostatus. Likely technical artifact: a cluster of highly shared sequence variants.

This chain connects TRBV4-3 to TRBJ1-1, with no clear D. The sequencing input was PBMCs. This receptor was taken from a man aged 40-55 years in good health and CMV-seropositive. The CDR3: CASSQARGTEAFF. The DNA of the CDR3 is TGCGCCAGCAGCCAAGCTCGAGGGACTGAAGCTTTCTTT.